The 32 T cell receptor beta chains listed next were all sequenced from one sample in a study of blood T cell repertoires in COVID-19. Method: immunoSEQ multiplex PCR; TCRdb's copy keeps in-frame clones and lacks some. The table has 200,000 or so clones, about 87% seen once. The sequenced sample consisted of PBMCs or T cells enriched from blood (not recorded which). The receptors originated from a woman in her twenties or thirties who had recovered from COVID-19.

This rearrangement joins TRBV5-1 to TRBJ1-4; 10 bases match TRBD1. The V segment lost 3 bases and the J segment 7 bases; nucleotides outside the gene matches: 3. Per the germline V gene, CDR1 is SGHRS and CDR2 is YFSETQ. The CDR3 runs 14 residues. This chain's CDR3 is CASSWGTGVEKLFF. In DNA, the CDR3 is TGCGCCAGCAGCTGGGGGACAGGGGTTGAAAAACTGTTTTTT.

The V gene is TRBV19, the J gene TRBJ2-1; the D gene is possibly TRBD1 (6 bases). Trimming shortened V by 5 bases and J by 4 bases, and 15 bases separated the two germline ends. The CDR3 totals 15 residues. Germline CDR1 and CDR2: LNHDA and SQIVND (reference sequence). The CDR3 bases are TGTGCCAGTAGTCTCCGACAGGACCCGTACAATGAGCAGTTCTTC. Translating it yields CASSLRQDPYNEQFF.

This chain joins TRBV7-9 and TRBJ1-3; D unclear. Looked up from germline, CDR1 is SEHNR and CDR2 is FQNEAQ (reference sequence). The length of the CDR3 is 12 residues. Trimming pared 5 bases from V and 8 bases from J, leaving 10 bases between. CDR3 bases: TGTGCCAGCAGCCTTTCGGTTGACACCATATATTTT. Protein: CASSLSVDTIYF.

As for this clone: Other DNA sequences of this sample code for an identical CDR3. This sequence joins TRBV5-1 and TRBJ2-1; TRBD1 matches at 11 bases. J gave up 5 bases and V 4 bases, and 5 bases lay outside the gene matches. CDR1 and CDR2 (germline): SGHRS, YFSETQ. CDR3 length: 15 amino acids. CDR3 nucleotides: TGCGCCAGCAGCCCCGGGACAGGGGGGAACAATGAGCAGTTCTTC. Protein: CASSPGTGGNNEQFF.

The V and J genes are TRBV5-1 and TRBJ2-7; D perhaps matches TRBD1 (6 bases). V gave up 0 bases and J gave up 0 bases, with 10 bases separating them. The germline V gene has CDR1 SGHRS and CDR2 YFSETQ. The CDR3 runs 15 residues. CDR3 residues: CASSLGQDLSYEQYF. DNA for the CDR3: TGCGCCAGCAGCTTGGGACAGGACCTCTCCTACGAGCAGTACTTC.

The V gene is TRBV4-2, the J gene TRBJ1-2, with D unresolved. The germline CDR1 and CDR2 sequences are LGHNA and YNFKEQ. Trimming pared 3 bases from V and 8 bases from J, leaving 19 bases between. The length of the CDR3 is 15 residues. CDR3 in DNA: TGTGCCAGCAGCCACGGTCAGAGTGTCGGGAGAGGCTACACCTTC. As protein: CASSHGQSVGRGYTF.

V gene TRBV27 combines with J gene TRBJ2-5; TRBD2 might be the D (6 bases). The germline gives CDR1 MNHEY, CDR2 SMNVEV (reference sequence). V shed 6 bases and J shed 4 bases, with 18 bases lying between them. The CDR3 is made up of 15 amino acids. CDR3 nucleotide sequence: TGTGCCAGCAGCTACCTAACTAGCTTCGGAGAGACCCAGTACTTC. Translation: CASSYLTSFGETQYF.

The gene calls are TRBV5-6 and TRBJ1-2, with TRBD1 identical over 9 bases. Per the germline V gene, CDR1 is SGHDT and CDR2 is YYEEEE. V shed 0 bases and J 4 bases; nucleotides not matched to a gene: 4. The CDR3 contains 15 residues. DNA for the CDR3: TGTGCCAGCAGCTTGGGGGACAGGGCTAGCTATGGCTACACCTTC. It encodes CASSLGDRASYGYTF.

The CDR3 spells CASSRTAGETQYF. For the CDR3, the DNA is TGCGCCAGCAGCCGGACAGCTGGGGAGACCCAGTACTTC. The V and J genes are TRBV4-1 and TRBJ2-5, with TRBD1 as a possible D gene (6 bases). Trimming pared 4 bases from V and 5 bases from J, leaving 11 bases between. Germline assignment: CDR1 MGHRA and CDR2 YSYEKL. The CDR3 contains 13 residues.

The chain combines TRBV27 with TRBJ2-7, with D possibly matching TRBD1 (6 bases). With 5 bases removed from V and 0 bases from J, the gap between germline ends came to 20 bases. Germline CDR1 is MNHEY and CDR2 is SMNVEV (reference sequence). The CDR3 contains 17 residues. The CDR3 sequence is CASSPRNGQRASYEQYF. CDR3 nucleotides: TGTGCCAGCAGTCCGCGGAATGGACAGAGGGCCTCCTACGAGCAGTACTTC.

The CDR3 sequence: CASSWGASYEQYF. The CDR3 DNA is TGTGCCAGCAGCTGGGGAGCCTCCTACGAGCAGTACTTC. V is TRBV11-3 and J is TRBJ2-7, with a possible D match to TRBD2 (5 bases). Trimming stripped 4 bases from V and 0 bases from J, with 7 bases between. The length of the CDR3 is 13 residues. Germline values: CDR1 SGHNT, CDR2 YENEEA.

The chain links TRBV6-5 to TRBJ2-1, with D perhaps TRBD1 (5 bases). The germline V gene encodes CDR1 MNHEY and CDR2 SVGAGI. V was cut by 0 bases and J by 15 bases, with 18 bases left in between. This CDR3 is built from 14 residues. CDR3 sequence: CASSYSRAGAGWFF. The CDR3 bases are TGTGCCAGCAGTTACTCGAGAGCTGGGGCAGGTTGGTTCTTC.

The J gene is TRBJ1-1, the V gene TRBV6-2 or TRBV6-3; no definite D call. V dropped 2 bases and J dropped 1 base, with 11 bases sitting between them. CDR3 length equals 15 residues. The germline V gene encodes CDR1 MNHEY and CDR2 SVGEGT. The CDR3 here is CASSYLRGGNTEAFF. The CDR3 nucleotides are TGTGCCAGCAGTTACCTCCGGGGAGGGAACACTGAAGCTTTCTTT.

The V gene is TRBV7-6, the J gene TRBJ2-5; TRBD1 agrees at 9 bases. Unmatched junction bases numbered 2, after V lost 5 bases and J lost 4 bases. CDR3 length: 13 residues. Germline V gene data show CDR1 as SGHVS and CDR2 as FNYEAQ. CDR3 in DNA: TGTGCCAGCAGCGACAGGGGGGGAGAGACCCAGTACTTC. It is translated as CASSDRGGETQYF.

The chain uses TRBV13 and TRBJ2-3; 10 bases map to TRBD2. The V and J ends lost 2 bases and 6 bases, in that order; junction bases with no gene match: 14. Germline values: CDR1 PRHDT, CDR2 FYEKMQ (reference sequence). This CDR3 has 18 residues. Written as DNA, the CDR3 is TGTGCCAGCAGCTTATCCCAAGGGAGCGGGGGGGCCTTCGATACGCAGTATTTT. Protein: CASSLSQGSGGAFDTQYF.

This clone has only a few counts. The CDR3 sequence: CASHRTGNSYEQYF. In DNA, the CDR3 is TGTGCCAGCCACCGGACTGGAAACTCCTACGAGCAGTACTTC. The rearrangement joins TRBV19 to TRBJ2-7; D might be TRBD2 (5 bases). CDR3 size: 14 residues. V dropped 9 bases and J dropped 0 bases, with 15 bases sitting between them. The germline V gene has CDR1 LNHDA and CDR2 SQIVND (reference sequence). Filled out from reference TRBV19 and TRBJ2-7, the complete variable domain reads DGGITQSPKYLFRKEGQNVTLSCEQNLNHDAMYWYRQDPGQGLRLIYYSQIVNDFQKGDIAEGYSVSREKKESFPLTVTSAQKNPTAFYLCASHRTGNSYEQYFGPGTRLTVT.

A note on this clone: Given a much more abundant clone one base away, this may be a read error. Other DNA sequences in this specimen translate into the identical CDR3. The V and J genes are TRBV5-1 and TRBJ2-7; perhaps TRBD2 as D (6 bases). The CDR3 sequence is 13 residues long. The V and J ends lost 0 bases and 6 bases respectively, with 10 bases between them. The germline V gene encodes CDR1 SGHRS and CDR2 YFSETQ. CDR3 DNA sequence: TGCGCCAGCAGCTTGGGACTAGAGGGCGAGCAGTACTTC. It yields the protein CASSLGLEGEQYF.

This sequence joins TRBV7-3 and TRBJ2-1; 8 bases are a match to TRBD1. The junction had 10 bases not matched to a gene; V was cut back by 0 bases and J by 6 bases. There are 17 residues in the CDR3. The germline V gene has CDR1 SGHTA and CDR2 FQGTGA. CDR3 sequence reads: CASSLTGQGAGFNEQFF. The CDR3 DNA reads as TGTGCCAGCAGCTTAACGGGTCAGGGGGCAGGTTTCAATGAGCAGTTCTTC.

The chain couples TRBV11-2 to TRBJ1-2; D unclear. Germline assignment: CDR1 SGHAT and CDR2 FQNNGV. Trimming cost V 3 bases and J 0 bases, with 5 bases left between them. The CDR3 loop spans 13 amino acids. The CDR3 sequence is CASSFGANYGYTF. Here the CDR3 DNA reads TGTGCCAGCAGCTTCGGAGCTAACTATGGCTACACCTTC.

The genes are TRBV6-2 or TRBV6-3 and TRBJ2-1, with a possible D match to TRBD1 (5 bases). This CDR3 has 15 residues. The germline V and J ends were trimmed by 1 base and 7 bases, with 14 bases remaining between them. CDR1 and CDR2 from the germline V gene are MNHEY and SVGEGT. The CDR3 DNA reads as TGTGCCAGCAGTTACTATCGGGCCCCAGGGAATGAGCAGTTCTTC. This translates into CASSYYRAPGNEQFF.

The CDR3: CASSDRASSGNTIYF. The CDR3 nucleotides are TGTGCCAGCAGTGACAGGGCAAGCTCTGGAAACACCATATATTTT. The chain is built from TRBV2 and TRBJ1-3; possible D gene TRBD1, 5 bases. CDR1 and CDR2 (germline): SNHLY, FYNNEI. The germline V and J ends were trimmed by 3 bases and 0 bases, with 9 bases remaining between them. The length of the CDR3 is 15 residues.

CDR3 sequence (DNA): TGTGCCAGCAGCTTAACAGGGGGCCCTGGGAATGAGCAGTTCTTC. It translates to CASSLTGGPGNEQFF. This chain joins TRBV7-3 and TRBJ2-1; TRBD1 matches at 7 bases. This CDR3 is built from 15 residues. With 0 bases clipped from V and 7 bases from J, the junction kept 6 bases outside the gene matches. Germline V lookup: CDR1 SGHTA, CDR2 FQGTGA.

V usage is TRBV5-1 and J usage is TRBJ2-5, with D perhaps matching TRBD1 (6 bases). The CDR3 sequence is 14 residues long. V lost 4 bases and J lost 0, with 10 bases in between. Germline V CDR1 and CDR2: SGHRS, YFSETQ. The CDR3 DNA reads as TGCGCCAGCAGCCGGGACATGTACCAAGAGACCCAGTACTTC. Translating it yields CASSRDMYQETQYF.

The gene calls are TRBV7-9 and TRBJ1-2; D ambiguous. The V gene lost 0 bases and the J gene lost 8 bases, with 4 bases spanning the gap. The CDR3 loop spans 11 amino acids. Germline CDR1 is SEHNR and CDR2 is FQNEAQ (reference sequence). CDR3 nucleotide sequence: TGTGCCAGCAGCTTAGCCGGGGGCTACACCTTC. Translating it yields CASSLAGGYTF.

The chain is built from TRBV7-9 and TRBJ2-4, with 7 nucleotides matching TRBD1. The trim removed 6 bases at V and 8 bases at J, leaving 4 bases unmatched. Germline lookup yields CDR1 SEHNR and CDR2 FQNEAQ (reference sequence). The length of the CDR3 is 12 residues. CDR3 sequence: CASSNRGDIQYF. The CDR3 nucleotides read TGTGCCAGCAGTAACAGGGGTGACATTCAGTACTTC. Complete variable domain (other parts from reference TRBV7-9 and TRBJ2-4): DTGVSQNPRHKITKRGQNVTFRCDPISEHNRLYWYRQTLGQGPEFLTYFQNEAQLEKSRLLSDRFSAERPKGSFSTLEIQRTEQGDSAMYLCASSNRGDIQYFGAGTRLSVL.

This chain joins TRBV6-1 and TRBJ1-5, with 7 bases aligning to TRBD1. Germline CDR1 reads MNHNS; CDR2 reads SASEGT. J lost 5 bases, V lost 0 bases, and 7 bases had no gene match. The CDR3 totals 16 residues. In DNA, the CDR3 is TGTGCCAGCAGTGAAGCGCAAGGGGGCGGGTATCAGCCCCAGCATTTT. It specifies CASSEAQGGGYQPQHF.

The gene calls are TRBV27 and TRBJ2-3; TRBD1 might be the D (6 bases). This CDR3 is 16 amino acids long. Trimming took 5 bases from V and 2 from J, leaving 17 bases between them. The germline gives CDR1 MNHEY, CDR2 SMNVEV (reference sequence). CDR3 nucleotides: TGTGCCAGCAGTCCCGCGGCAGGGGAGATCACAGATACGCAGTATTTT. This codes for CASSPAAGEITDTQYF.

V is TRBV6-2 or TRBV6-3 and J is TRBJ1-1; 7 bases align to TRBD1. Germline CDR1 reads MNHEY; CDR2 reads SVGEGT. CDR3 size: 14 residues. V lost 0 bases to trimming and J lost 5 bases; unmatched junction nucleotides: 3. The CDR3: CASSYSGGVTEAFF. CDR3 nucleotides: TGTGCCAGCAGTTACTCAGGGGGCGTAACTGAAGCTTTCTTT.

Only one count was recorded for this clone. The chain recombines TRBV7-2 with TRBJ2-1, with D perhaps TRBD2 (5 bases). The V and J ends lost 4 bases and 4 bases respectively, with 8 bases between them. Germline CDR1 reads SGHTA; CDR2 reads FQGNSA. This CDR3 is built from 13 residues. The CDR3 loop reads CASSSQRYNEQFF. The CDR3 DNA sequence: TGTGCCAGCAGCTCTCAGCGGTACAATGAGCAGTTCTTC. Drawing the rest from reference TRBV7-2 and TRBJ2-1, the complete variable domain is GAGVSQSPSNKVTEKGKDVELRCDPISGHTALYWYRQSLGQGLEFLIYFQGNSAPDKSGLPSDRFSAERTGGSVSTLTIQRTQQEDSAVYLCASSSQRYNEQFFGPGTRLTVL.

The chain employs TRBV11-2 and TRBJ1-1; 7 bases match TRBD1. Germline assignment: CDR1 SGHAT and CDR2 FQNNGV. The trim removed 5 bases at V and 0 bases at J, leaving 9 bases unmatched. The CDR3 is made up of 16 amino acids. Here the CDR3 DNA reads TGTGCCAGCAGCCCCGGGACAGCAGTTATGAACACTGAAGCTTTCTTT. Translated: CASSPGTAVMNTEAFF.

The chain uses TRBV11-3 and TRBJ1-1; D is uncertain. Trimming took off 5 bases at V and 4 bases at J, with 14 bases between the two ends. Looked up from germline, CDR1 is SGHNT and CDR2 is YENEEA. This CDR3 contains 14 residues. The DNA for the CDR3 is TGTGCCAGCAGCCACGGAGGATCAGGCACTGAAGCTTTCTTT. Its protein product is CASSHGGSGTEAFF.

J is TRBJ2-2 and V is TRBV19; 10 positions agree with TRBD2. Germline CDR1 and CDR2: LNHDA and SQIVND (reference sequence). The CDR3 runs to 17 residues. V lost 1 base to trimming and J lost 0 bases; unmatched junction nucleotides: 2. CDR3 sequence reads: CASSIASGGSNTGELFF. Written as DNA, the CDR3 is TGTGCCAGTAGTATAGCTAGCGGGGGCTCGAACACCGGGGAGCTGTTTTTT.